This entry lists 17 T cell receptor beta chains sequenced from one sample in a study of T cell repertoires in cytomegalovirus infection. Via MiXCR, TCRdb re-called the reads, giving one row per CDR3 protein. The sample contains about 530,000 distinct CDR3 sequences, approximately 26% of which appear only once. The sample was PBMCs. These receptors were collected from a human donor in good health (CMV status not recorded). Some clones in this sample may be carry-over from other donors' samples.

The chain employs TRBV6-5 and TRBJ1-4, with D possibly matching TRBD1 (5 bases). CDR1 is MNHEY and CDR2 is SVGAGI in the germline V gene. The CDR3 extends over 17 amino acids. The V end was cut by 0 bases, the J end by 3 bases, with 14 bases between. The CDR3 nucleotides read TGTGCCAGCAGTTACTCGAGGGCGGGCAGGGCTAATGAAAAACTGTTTTTT. Translating gives CASSYSRAGRANEKLFF.

This clonotype was counted only a few times. The V call is TRBV7-3, the J call TRBJ2-3; D uncertain. The V end was cut by 3 bases, the J end by 4 bases, with 14 bases between. The CDR3 consists of 15 residues. Germline assignment: CDR1 SGHTA and CDR2 FQGTGA. CDR3 coding DNA: TGTGCCAGCAGCTTTCTTCCCACCCAACCAGATACGCAGTATTTT. This encodes CASSFLPTQPDTQYF.

This clonotype occurred a few times. V gene TRBV20-1 combines with J gene TRBJ2-1; 14 nucleotides align to TRBD2. Germline CDR1 is DFQATT and CDR2 is SNEGSKA (reference sequence). The CDR3 length is 18 residues. Unmatched junction bases numbered 7, after V lost 3 bases and J lost 0 bases. The CDR3 sequence: CSARGTSGSLSSYNEQFF. The CDR3 bases are TGCAGTGCTAGGGGGACTAGCGGGAGCCTAAGCTCCTACAATGAGCAGTTCTTC.

This clonotype has ten or more counts. V and J are TRBV5-4 and TRBJ2-1, with TRBD2 matching over 9 bases. In germline, CDR1 is SGHNT, CDR2 YYREEE (reference sequence). V gave up 0 bases and J gave up 0 bases; unmatched junction bases: 4. The CDR3 is made up of 17 amino acids. The CDR3 DNA reads as TGTGCCAGCAGCTTGGGGGGCGGGAGGGGCTCCTACAATGAGCAGTTCTTC. Residues: CASSLGGGRGSYNEQFF.

This clonotype was picked up many times. The genes are TRBV12-3 or TRBV12-4 and TRBJ2-7; D not certain. The germline V and J ends were trimmed by 1 base and 5 bases, with 9 bases remaining between them. The CDR3 spans 13 residues. Written as DNA, the CDR3 is TGTGCCAGCAGTTTAGGAGGTGGGGACGAGCAGTACTTC. Protein sequence: CASSLGGGDEQYF.

This clonotype has more than one count but fewer than ten. The rearrangement uses TRBV7-3 and TRBJ2-3; 8 bases agree with TRBD2. V lost 5 bases to trimming and J lost 3 bases; unmatched junction nucleotides: 4. Germline V CDR1 and CDR2: SGHTA, FQGTGA. The CDR3 is 14 amino acids. CDR3 residues: CASSPQRETDTQYF. The CDR3 DNA is TGTGCCAGCAGCCCTCAGCGGGAGACAGATACGCAGTATTTT.

A few counts support this clonotype. V is TRBV19 and J is TRBJ1-6; D unresolved. V lost 3 bases and J lost 0, with 6 bases in between. This CDR3 comprises 15 residues. Germline CDR1 and CDR2: LNHDA and SQIVND (reference sequence). CDR3 sequence: CASSIGSSYNSPLHF. In DNA, the CDR3 is TGTGCCAGTAGTATCGGGAGCTCCTATAATTCACCCCTCCACTTT.

This clonotype was seen a few times. The genes are TRBV4-1 and TRBJ1-4, with 10 nucleotides matching TRBD1. With 4 bases clipped from V and 7 bases from J, the junction kept 12 bases outside the gene matches. Germline CDR1 MGHRA, CDR2 YSYEKL. The CDR3 loop spans 17 amino acids. CDR3 protein: CASSLGNRQGAVEKLFF. The CDR3 DNA reads as TGCGCCAGCAGCCTCGGGAACCGACAGGGGGCAGTTGAAAAACTGTTTTTT.

This clonotype was detected a few times. The rearrangement links TRBV19 to TRBJ2-7, with D possibly TRBD2 on 5 matching bases. Trimming took off 3 bases at V and 4 bases at J, with 16 bases between the two ends. CDR1 and CDR2 (germline): LNHDA, SQIVND (reference sequence). The CDR3 has 15 residues. CDR3 bases: TGTGCCAGTAGTATTTCTGCCCTAGCCGGGTACGAGCAGTACTTC. It yields the protein CASSISALAGYEQYF. The full variable domain, with the rest looked up from reference TRBV19 and TRBJ2-7, is DGGITQSPKYLFRKEGQNVTLSCEQNLNHDAMYWYRQDPGQGLRLIYYSQIVNDFQKGDIAEGYSVSREKKESFPLTVTSAQKNPTAFYLCASSISALAGYEQYFGPGTRLTVT.

V and J are TRBV12-3 or TRBV12-4 and TRBJ2-1; D is unresolved. Deletions cut 2 bases from V and 3 bases from J, with 11 bases between. This CDR3 has 15 residues. In DNA form, the CDR3 reads TGTGCCAGCAGTTTAATCTCGAATAGCTACAATGAGCAGTTCTTC. Translated: CASSLISNSYNEQFF.

The rearrangement joins TRBV24-1 to TRBJ2-5; 9 nucleotides match TRBD1. The CDR3 runs 16 residues. Losses at the gene ends were 6 bases for V and 5 bases for J; bases not matched to a gene: 12. Germline CDR1 reads KGHDR; CDR2 reads SFDVKD. In DNA, the CDR3 is TGTGCCACCAGTTACACAGGGGGCGCAGGGGTCGAGACCCAGTACTTC. Protein product: CATSYTGGAGVETQYF.

The CDR3, as DNA: TGCGCCAGCAGCCAAGATAGTACAGCCCGGGAGACCCAGTACTTC. Translated, it gives CASSQDSTARETQYF. The chain has TRBV4-3 and TRBJ2-5, with no clear D. The CDR3 is 15 amino acids. Trimming stripped 0 bases from V and 5 bases from J, with 13 bases between. The germline CDR1 and CDR2 sequences are LGHNA and YSLEER.

This clonotype was recorded many times. The rearrangement links TRBV12-3 or TRBV12-4 to TRBJ1-1, with D possibly matching TRBD1 (5 bases). The CDR3 totals 14 residues. V lost 6 bases and J 1 base, leaving 12 bases between the germline ends. The CDR3 DNA sequence: TGTGCCAGCAGAATCAGGGTGGGGAACACTGAAGCTTTCTTT. It codes for CASRIRVGNTEAFF.

This clonotype was counted a few times. The genes are TRBV20-1 and TRBJ2-3; TRBD2 agrees at 7 bases. The CDR3 has 13 amino acids. Unmatched junction bases numbered 3, after V lost 4 bases and J lost 2 bases. The germline V gene has CDR1 DFQATT and CDR2 SNEGSKA (reference sequence). The DNA of the CDR3 is TGCAGTGCTACACGGGGGGACACAGATACGCAGTATTTT. It specifies CSATRGDTDTQYF.

The rearrangement uses TRBV12-3 or TRBV12-4 and TRBJ2-3, with 9 positions matching TRBD1. V was clipped by 6 bases and J by 8 bases; unmatched bases: 6. The CDR3 consists of 13 residues. CDR3 nucleotide sequence: TGTGCCAGCAGGGGACAGGGCTGGGTTACGCAGTATTTT. Amino acid sequence: CASRGQGWVTQYF.

In this sample, this clonotype turned up a few times. CDR3: CASSEQRAEDTQYF. The CDR3 DNA reads TGTGCCAGCAGTGAACAGCGGGCTGAAGATACGCAGTATTTT. V usage is TRBV6-1 and J usage is TRBJ2-3, with D possibly matching TRBD2 (6 bases). The CDR3 is 14 residues long. Germline CDR1 and CDR2: MNHNS and SASEGT. V lost 2 bases to trimming and J lost 5 bases, with 11 bases between them.

J is TRBJ2-1 and V is TRBV19; TRBD2 aligns across 15 bases. The CDR3 loop spans 17 amino acids. CDR1 and CDR2 (germline): LNHDA, SQIVND (reference sequence). After removal of 3 bases from V and 1 base from J, the junction contained 1 base not matched to a gene. CDR3 amino acids: CASSMGTSGRSYNEQFF. Written as DNA, the CDR3 is TGTGCCAGTAGTATGGGGACTAGCGGGAGGTCCTACAATGAGCAGTTCTTC.